This T cell receptor (beta chain) appears in the sequencing data of a study of cytomegalovirus exposure and HLA in healthy donors. The primer mix had 60 Vbeta and 13 Jbeta primers. In the study's own analysis: Among the unique TCR beta chains that a later analysis counted, around 82 million in all, some 10 million were shared. This table comes from immunoSEQ multiplex PCR, and its TCRdb copy is limited to in-frame clones, with some not included. V and J calls and clone size come straight from that table; D and trimming were deduced from the DNA. Of some 190,000 clones in the sample, 77% are singletons; the top ten hold approximately 1.4%. After removal of 1 base from V and 2 bases from J, the junction contained 9 bases not matched to a gene. CDR1 and CDR2 from the germline V gene are SGHTA and FQGNSA. This CDR3 has 17 residues. For this clone: Its specificity is unknown.

Study-wide results and limits: Some highly shared sequence variants likely arose as a pipeline artifact. Many donors carried some public TCRs, although rarity characterized most TCR sequences. A prior analysis recorded that most TCR beta V segments were productive about 87% or about 30% of the time.

Material for sequencing was PBMCs. This chain links TRBV7-2 with TRBJ2-3; TRBD2 agrees at 7 bases. This receptor was taken from a man younger than 30 in good health and CMV-seronegative. The chain's CDR3 is CASSLVSTSRSTDTQYF. CDR3 coding DNA: TGTGCCAGCAGCTTAGTTTCGACTAGCCGCTCCACAGATACGCAGTATTTT.